The 10 T cell receptor beta chains in this list originate from one sample, sequenced in a study of cytomegalovirus exposure and HLA in healthy donors. The PCR was carried out with 60 Vbeta primers and 13 Jbeta primers. TCRdb's table, derived via immunoSEQ multiplex PCR, lists solely in-frame clones and lacks some. The sample carries 150,000 to 200,000 clones, over 70% recorded once. What was sequenced was PBMCs. The receptors originated from a female donor in good health and CMV-seronegative.

The chain joins TRBV9 to TRBJ2-1, with TRBD2 matching 10 bases. V dropped 4 bases and J dropped 7; count of bases not matched to a gene: 8. Germline V lookup: CDR1 SGDLS, CDR2 YYNGEE. The CDR3 extends over 15 amino acids. Here the CDR3 DNA reads TGTGCCAGCAGCCTGGATACTAGCGGGGATAATGAGCAGTTCTTC. This translates into CASSLDTSGDNEQFF.

The chain links TRBV5-1 to TRBJ2-3; the D gene is possibly TRBD2 (5 bases). The CDR3 contains 14 residues. V gave up 3 bases and J gave up 0 bases, with 8 bases separating them. Germline loops: CDR1 SGHRS, CDR2 YFSETQ. CDR3 sequence (DNA): TGCGCCAGCAGCTCCCCGGGGAGCACAGATACGCAGTATTTT. This encodes CASSSPGSTDTQYF.

This sequence joins TRBV5-6 and TRBJ2-3; 9 nucleotides match TRBD2. J lost 2 bases, V lost 4 bases, and 8 bases had no gene match. Germline CDR1 reads SGHDT; CDR2 reads YYEEEE. This CDR3 contains 16 residues. This CDR3 is CASSLGLASHTDTQYF. Here the CDR3 DNA reads TGTGCCAGCAGCCTTGGACTAGCGTCACACACAGATACGCAGTATTTT.

In DNA, the CDR3 is TGTGCCAGCAGCTTCTTTAGCGGGGGGACCACAGATACGCAGTATTTT. This translates into CASSFFSGGTTDTQYF. This chain joins TRBV13 and TRBJ2-3, with TRBD2 matching 10 bases. The V segment lost 3 bases and the J segment 2 bases; nucleotides outside the gene matches: 5. This CDR3 has 16 amino acids. Germline loops: CDR1 PRHDT, CDR2 FYEKMQ (reference sequence). The full variable domain, in which reference TRBV13 and TRBJ2-3 provide the parts outside the CDR3, is AAGVIQSPRHLIKEKRETATLKCYPIPRHDTVYWYQQGPGQDPQFLISFYEKMQSDKGSIPDRFSAQQFSDYHSELNMSSLELGDSALYFCASSFFSGGTTDTQYFGPGTRLTVL.

In its sample, this clone was seen once. This CDR3 is also generated by other DNA sequences in the sample. The V gene is TRBV7-7, the J gene TRBJ2-7, with D possibly TRBD2 on 6 matching bases. V was cut by 3 bases and J by 3 bases, with 18 bases left in between. The germline CDR1 and CDR2 sequences are SSHAT and FNYEAQ (reference sequence). There are 16 residues in the CDR3. The CDR3 coding sequence is TGTGCCAGCAGCTTTTCGGAGGGAGGCAACGGCTACGAGCAGTACTTC. Translating gives CASSFSEGGNGYEQYF.

The rearrangement joins TRBV7-9 to TRBJ1-2; perhaps TRBD1 as D (5 bases). The CDR3 covers 13 residues. Germline V gene data show CDR1 as SEHNR and CDR2 as FQNEAQ (reference sequence). Trimming removed 5 bases from V and 0 bases from J, with 7 bases in between. Here the CDR3 DNA reads TGTGCCAGCAGCAAGGACACTAACTATGGCTACACCTTC. Amino acid sequence: CASSKDTNYGYTF.

This clone has only one observation. The V call is TRBV7-8, the J call TRBJ1-5; 10 positions match TRBD1. V lost 5 bases to trimming and J lost 5 bases; unmatched junction nucleotides: 3. This CDR3 is 14 amino acids long. Germline lookup yields CDR1 SGHVS and CDR2 FQNEAQ. In DNA form, the CDR3 reads TGTGCCAGCAGCACTGACAGGGGGCATCAGCCCCAGCATTTT. Translated, it gives CASSTDRGHQPQHF.

The chain is built from TRBV6-6 and TRBJ1-3, with a possible D match to TRBD1 (5 bases). This CDR3 comprises 15 residues. V shed 2 bases and J shed 8 bases, with 16 bases lying between them. Germline loops: CDR1 MNHNY, CDR2 SVGAGI (reference sequence). Here the CDR3 reads CASSYGRGGGDTIYF. The CDR3 DNA reads as TGTGCCAGCAGTTACGGTCGGGGGGGTGGGGACACCATATATTTT.

The chain combines TRBV7-7 with TRBJ1-6; TRBD1 is a possible D gene (5 bases). Germline lookup yields CDR1 SSHAT and CDR2 FNYEAQ (reference sequence). The CDR3 is 13 residues long. CDR3 DNA: TGTGCTAGCTCGCGGGGCGTTAATTCACCCCTCCACTTT. Its protein product is CASSRGVNSPLHF.

The rearrangement joins TRBV11-2 to TRBJ1-5; a weak D match, TRBD1 (6 bases). CDR1 is SGHAT and CDR2 is FQNNGV in the germline V gene. This CDR3 has 16 amino acids. Trimming took 5 bases from V and 0 from J, leaving 14 bases between them. The CDR3 sequence: CASSRATGTSNQPQHF. The CDR3 nucleotides read TGTGCCAGCAGCCGAGCAACAGGGACTAGCAATCAGCCCCAGCATTTT.